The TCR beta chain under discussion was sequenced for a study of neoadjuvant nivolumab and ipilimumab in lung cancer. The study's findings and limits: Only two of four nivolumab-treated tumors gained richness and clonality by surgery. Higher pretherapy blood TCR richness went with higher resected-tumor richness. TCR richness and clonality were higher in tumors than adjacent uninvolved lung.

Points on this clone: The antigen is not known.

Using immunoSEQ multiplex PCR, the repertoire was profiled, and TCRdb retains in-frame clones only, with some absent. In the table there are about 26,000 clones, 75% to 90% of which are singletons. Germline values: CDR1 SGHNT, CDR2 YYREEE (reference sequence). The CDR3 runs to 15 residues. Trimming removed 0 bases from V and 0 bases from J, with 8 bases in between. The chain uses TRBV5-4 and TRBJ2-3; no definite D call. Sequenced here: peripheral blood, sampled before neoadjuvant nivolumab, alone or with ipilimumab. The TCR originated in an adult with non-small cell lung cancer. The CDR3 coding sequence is TGTGCCAGCAGCTTGGCGGCAACTAGCACAGATACGCAGTATTTT. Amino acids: CASSLAATSTDTQYF. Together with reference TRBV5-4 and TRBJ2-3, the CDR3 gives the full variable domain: ETGVTQSPTHLIKTRGQQVTLRCSSQSGHNTVSWYQQALGQGPQFIFQYYREEENGRGNFPPRFSGLQFPNYSSELNVNALELDDSALYLCASSLAATSTDTQYFGPGTRLTVL.